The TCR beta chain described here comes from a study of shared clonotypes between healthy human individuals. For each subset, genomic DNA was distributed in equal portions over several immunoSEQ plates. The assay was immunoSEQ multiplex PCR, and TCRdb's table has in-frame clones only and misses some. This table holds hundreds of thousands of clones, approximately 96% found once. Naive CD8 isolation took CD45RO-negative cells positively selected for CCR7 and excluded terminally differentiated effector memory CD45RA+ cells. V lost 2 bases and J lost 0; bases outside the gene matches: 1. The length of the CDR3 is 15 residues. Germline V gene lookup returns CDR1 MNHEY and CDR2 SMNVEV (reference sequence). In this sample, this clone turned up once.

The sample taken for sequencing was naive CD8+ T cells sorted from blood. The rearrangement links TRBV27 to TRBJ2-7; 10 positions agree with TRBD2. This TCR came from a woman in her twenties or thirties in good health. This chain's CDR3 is CASSLGTSDSYEQYF. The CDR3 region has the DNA TGTGCCAGCAGTTTAGGGACTAGCGACTCCTACGAGCAGTACTTC.